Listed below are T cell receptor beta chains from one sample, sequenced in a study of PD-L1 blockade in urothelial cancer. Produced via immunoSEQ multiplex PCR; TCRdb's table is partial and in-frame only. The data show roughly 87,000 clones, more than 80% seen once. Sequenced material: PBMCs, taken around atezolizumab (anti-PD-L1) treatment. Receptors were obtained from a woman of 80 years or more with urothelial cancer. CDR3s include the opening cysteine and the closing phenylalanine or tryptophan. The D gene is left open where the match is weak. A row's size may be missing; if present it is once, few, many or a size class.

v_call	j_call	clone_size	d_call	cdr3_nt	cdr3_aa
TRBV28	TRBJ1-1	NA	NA	TGTGCCAGCAGTTCTCCCATGGGGGCCCAGAACACTGAAGCTTTCTTT	CASSSPMGAQNTEAFF
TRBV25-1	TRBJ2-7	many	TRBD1	TGTGCCAGCGTGGACAGGGAAAGCTACGAGCAGTACTTC	CASVDRESYEQYF
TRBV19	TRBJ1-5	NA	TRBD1	TGTGCCAGTACCCCAGGGGGTCCGAGCAATCAGCCCCAGCATTTT	CASTPGGPSNQPQHF
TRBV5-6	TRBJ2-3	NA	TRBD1	TGTGCCAGCAGCGGACAGGGACGGGGTTTCACAGATACGCAGTATTTT	CASSGQGRGFTDTQYF
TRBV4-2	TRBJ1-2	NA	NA	TGTGCCAGCAGCCAACCCAGTGGCGGGGGCGACTATGGCTACACCTTC	CASSQPSGGGDYGYTF
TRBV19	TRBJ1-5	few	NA	TGTGCCAGTAGTATAGATCAAAGACTCACAACGGCCCAGCATTTT	CASSIDQRLTTAQHF
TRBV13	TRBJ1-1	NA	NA	TGTGCCAGCAGCTTAGGGCAGGGTCGCACTGAAGCTTTCTTT	CASSLGQGRTEAFF
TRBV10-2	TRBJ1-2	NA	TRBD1	TGCGCCAGCAGTGACCCGACAGGGGGGATCTATGGCTACACCTTC	CASSDPTGGIYGYTF
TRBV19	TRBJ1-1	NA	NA	TGTGCCAGTAGTATCTCAGGGGTCGGGGACACTGAAGCTTTCTTT	CASSISGVGDTEAFF
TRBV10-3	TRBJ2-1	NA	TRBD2	TGTGCCATCAGTGGTTTAGCGGGAGGGCAAAATGAGCAGTTCTTC	CAISGLAGGQNEQFF
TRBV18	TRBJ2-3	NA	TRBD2	TGTGCCAGCTCACGGTCTAGCGGAGGCACAGATACGCAGTATTTT	CASSRSSGGTDTQYF
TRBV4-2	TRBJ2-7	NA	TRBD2	TGTGCCAGCAGCCAAGAAGAGCGGGAGGCGCAGCAGTACTTC	CASSQEEREAQQYF
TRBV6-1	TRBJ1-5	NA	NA	TGTGCCAGCAAAAGGCTTGGAGAATTTTGGCCCCAGCATTTT	CASKRLGEFWPQHF
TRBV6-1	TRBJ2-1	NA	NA	TGTGCCGGGGGGGTTGGCGGAGGGGGCTACAATGAGCAGTTCTTC	CAGGVGGGGYNEQFF
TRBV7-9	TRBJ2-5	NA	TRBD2	TGTGCCAGCAGCCAGCAGCGTGGGGCGGGAGGGCGAGAGACCCAGTACTTC	CASSQQRGAGGRETQYF
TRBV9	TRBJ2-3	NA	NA	TGTGCCAGCAGCCCAATCTTAGGGGCTAGCACAGATACGCAGTATTTT	CASSPILGASTDTQYF
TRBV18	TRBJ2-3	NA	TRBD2	TGTGCCAGCTCGAGGAGCGGGACTTCGACAGATACGCAGTATTTT	CASSRSGTSTDTQYF
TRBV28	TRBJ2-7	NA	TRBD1	TGTGCCAGCACGGCCTTGACAGGGGCCTCCTACGAGCAGTACTTC	CASTALTGASYEQYF
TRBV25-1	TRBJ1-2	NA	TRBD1	TGTGCCAGCAGTGTGGGACAGGGTAGCTATGGCTACACCTTC	CASSVGQGSYGYTF
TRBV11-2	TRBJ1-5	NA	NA	TGTGCCAGCAGCCTCGAGCGGGGGCACCAGCCCCAGCATTTT	CASSLERGHQPQHF
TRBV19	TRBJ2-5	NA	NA	TGTGCCAGCGCCAGGGGGGCCCAAGAGACCCAGTACTTC	CASARGAQETQYF
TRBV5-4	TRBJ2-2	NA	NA	TGTGCCAGCAGCTCCCCGGAGGAGGGAAAACCCGGGGAGCTGTTTTTT	CASSSPEEGKPGELFF
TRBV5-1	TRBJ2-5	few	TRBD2	TGCGCCAGCAGCTTGGGGAGCGGGGGAGGTTCTAGAGAGACCCAGTACTTC	CASSLGSGGGSRETQYF
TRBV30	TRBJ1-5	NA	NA	TGTGCCTTCTGGGTGGGGCAGGCAAATCAGCCCCAGCATTTT	CAFWVGQANQPQHF
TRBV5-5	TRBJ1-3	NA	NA	TGTGCCAGCAGCTTGGCGGGGGGTCGGTCAGGAAACACCATATATTTT	CASSLAGGRSGNTIYF
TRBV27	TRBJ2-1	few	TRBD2	TGTGCCAGCAGTAGCGGGATAGACCTGGAGGTTGAGCAGTTCTTC	CASSSGIDLEVEQFF
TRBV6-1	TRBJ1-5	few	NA	TGTGCCAGCAGTGACCCCCTGGGGTCCAGGGGAAATCAGCCCCAGCATTTT	CASSDPLGSRGNQPQHF
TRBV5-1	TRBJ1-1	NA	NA	TGCGCCAGCAGCCAAGACATAGGCTTGAACACTGAAGCTTTCTTT	CASSQDIGLNTEAFF
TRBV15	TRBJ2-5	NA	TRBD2	TGTGCCACCAGCAGAGATCCTAGCGGAAGGGAGACCCAGTACTTC	CATSRDPSGRETQYF
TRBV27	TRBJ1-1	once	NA	TGTGCCAGCAGTTTCGGGTCGGCGAACACTGAAGCTTTCTTT	CASSFGSANTEAFF
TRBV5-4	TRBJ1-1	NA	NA	TGTGCCAGCAGGTACGACAGGAGCTCTGAAGCTTTCTTT	CASRYDRSSEAFF
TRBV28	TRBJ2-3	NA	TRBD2	TGTGCCAGCAGTTTTTTCAGCGGGAGGGCAGATACGCAGTATTTT	CASSFFSGRADTQYF
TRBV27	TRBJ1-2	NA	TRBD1	TGTGCCAGCAGTTGGGACAGGGGGTTGAGCGGCTACACCTTC	CASSWDRGLSGYTF
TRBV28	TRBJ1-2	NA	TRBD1	TGTGCCAGCAGGAGGAGCGGACAGGTATATGGCTACACCTTC	CASRRSGQVYGYTF
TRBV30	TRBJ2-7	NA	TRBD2	TGTGCCTTCACTAGCGGGACTGGCGAGCAGTACTTC	CAFTSGTGEQYF
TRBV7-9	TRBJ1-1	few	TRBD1	TGTGCCAGCAGCTTACAGACAGGGCTGAACACTGAAGCTTTCTTT	CASSLQTGLNTEAFF
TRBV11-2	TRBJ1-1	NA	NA	TGTGCCAGCAGCTTAGATTCGGCAGGCCCTGAAGCTTTCTTT	CASSLDSAGPEAFF
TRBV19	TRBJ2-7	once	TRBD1	TGTGCCAGTAGTCCTCGACAGGGTTCTTCATACGAGCAGTACTTC	CASSPRQGSSYEQYF
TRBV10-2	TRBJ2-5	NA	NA	TGCGCCAGCAGTGGGACACAGAGGACCCAGTACTTC	CASSGTQRTQYF
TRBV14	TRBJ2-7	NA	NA	TGTGCCAGCAGCCAAGATACAGGTACCCTACGAGAGCAGTACTTC	CASSQDTGTLREQYF
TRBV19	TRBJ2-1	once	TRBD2	TGTGCCAGTAGTAGTTACGGGACTAGCGTCAATGAGCAGTTCTTC	CASSSYGTSVNEQFF
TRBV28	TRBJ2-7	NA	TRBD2	TGTGCCAGCACCTCCTCGACCCTTAACAGGGGGGGTATAGCGGGAGGGTCGTGCTACGAGCAGTACTTC	CASTSSTLNRGGIAGGSCYEQYF
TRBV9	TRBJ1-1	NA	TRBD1	TGTGCCAGCAGCGCCTTGGACAGGGGGCGCGGGAACACTGAAGCTTTCTTT	CASSALDRGRGNTEAFF
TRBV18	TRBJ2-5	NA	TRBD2	TGTGCCAGCTCACCATCGGGACTAGGAGGGGAGACCCAGTACTTC	CASSPSGLGGETQYF
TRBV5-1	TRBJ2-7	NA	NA	TGCGCCAGCAGCCTAAACCCTGGCCAGGCCTACGAGCAGTACTTC	CASSLNPGQAYEQYF
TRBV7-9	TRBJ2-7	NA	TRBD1	TGTGCCAGCAGCTCCGGGACAGGGGCGTACGAGCAGTACTTC	CASSSGTGAYEQYF
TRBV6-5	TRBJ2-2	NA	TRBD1	TGTGCCAGCAGGACGACAGGGGGTTTAACCGGGGAGCTGTTTTTT	CASRTTGGLTGELFF
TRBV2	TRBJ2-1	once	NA	TGTGCCAGCGGGGGACTGGGGGTAAATGAGCAGTTCTTC	CASGGLGVNEQFF
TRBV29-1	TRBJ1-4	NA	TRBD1	TGCAGCGTTGAAAAGACAGGGCTCGGAGAAAAACTGTTTTTT	CSVEKTGLGEKLFF